The entry that follows covers one TCR beta chain sequence. Libraries were prepared by immunoSEQ multiplex PCR; TCRdb keeps only in-frame clonotypes and omits some of them. This table has 70,000 to 80,000 clones, more than 75% appearing once. This sample is part of a study of OX40 agonist ivuxolimab in advanced cancers. The CDR3 contains 18 residues. The germline CDR1 and CDR2 sequences are LNHDA and SQIVND (reference sequence). V was clipped by 5 bases and J by 1 base; unmatched bases: 12. V gene TRBV19 combines with J gene TRBJ2-5; 11 nucleotides agree with TRBD2. This TCR was sampled from an adult with an advanced solid tumor such as melanoma, head and neck, liver or kidney cancer. The input for sequencing was CD4+ or CD8+ T cells sorted from blood, taken in a trial of the OX40 agonist ivuxolimab. The CDR3 nucleotides are TGTGCCAGTAGTTGGACTACCGGGACTAGCGGATCCCAAGAGACCCAGTACTTC. This encodes CASSWTTGTSGSQETQYF.